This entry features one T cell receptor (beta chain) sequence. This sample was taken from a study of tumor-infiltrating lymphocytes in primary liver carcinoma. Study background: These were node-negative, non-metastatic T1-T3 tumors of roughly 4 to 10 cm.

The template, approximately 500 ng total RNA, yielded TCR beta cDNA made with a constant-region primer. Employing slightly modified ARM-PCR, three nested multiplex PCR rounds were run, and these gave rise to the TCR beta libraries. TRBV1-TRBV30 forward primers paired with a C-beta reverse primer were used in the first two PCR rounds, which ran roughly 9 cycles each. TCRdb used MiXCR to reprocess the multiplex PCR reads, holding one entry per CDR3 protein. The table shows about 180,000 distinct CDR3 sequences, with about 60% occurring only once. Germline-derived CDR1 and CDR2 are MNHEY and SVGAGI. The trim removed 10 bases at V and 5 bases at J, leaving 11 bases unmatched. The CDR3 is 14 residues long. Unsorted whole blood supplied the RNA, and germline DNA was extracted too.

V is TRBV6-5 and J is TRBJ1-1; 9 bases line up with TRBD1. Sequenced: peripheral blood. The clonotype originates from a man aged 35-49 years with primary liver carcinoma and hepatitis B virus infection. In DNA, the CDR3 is TGTGCCAACAAGTTCCGGGACAGGGAAACTGAAGCTTTCTTT. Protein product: CANKFRDRETEAFF.